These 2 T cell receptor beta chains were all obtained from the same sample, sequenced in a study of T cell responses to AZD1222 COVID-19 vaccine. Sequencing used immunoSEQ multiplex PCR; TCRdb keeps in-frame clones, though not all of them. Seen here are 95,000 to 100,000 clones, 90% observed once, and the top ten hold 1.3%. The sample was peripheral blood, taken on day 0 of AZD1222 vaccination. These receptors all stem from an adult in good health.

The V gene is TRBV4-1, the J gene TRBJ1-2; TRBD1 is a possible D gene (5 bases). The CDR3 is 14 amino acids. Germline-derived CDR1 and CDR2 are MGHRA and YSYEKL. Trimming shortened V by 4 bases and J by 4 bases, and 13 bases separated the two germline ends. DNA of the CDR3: TGCGCCAGCAGCCTTCCAGGGAGTTCCTATGGCTACACCTTC. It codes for CASSLPGSSYGYTF.

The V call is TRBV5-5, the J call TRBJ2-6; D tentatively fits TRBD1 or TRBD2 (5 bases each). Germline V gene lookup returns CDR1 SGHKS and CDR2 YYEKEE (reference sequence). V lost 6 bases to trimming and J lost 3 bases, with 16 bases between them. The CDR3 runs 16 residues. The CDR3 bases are TGTGCCAGCACTCCAGAGGGGCAGCTTGGGGCCAACGTCCTGACTTTC. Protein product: CASTPEGQLGANVLTF.